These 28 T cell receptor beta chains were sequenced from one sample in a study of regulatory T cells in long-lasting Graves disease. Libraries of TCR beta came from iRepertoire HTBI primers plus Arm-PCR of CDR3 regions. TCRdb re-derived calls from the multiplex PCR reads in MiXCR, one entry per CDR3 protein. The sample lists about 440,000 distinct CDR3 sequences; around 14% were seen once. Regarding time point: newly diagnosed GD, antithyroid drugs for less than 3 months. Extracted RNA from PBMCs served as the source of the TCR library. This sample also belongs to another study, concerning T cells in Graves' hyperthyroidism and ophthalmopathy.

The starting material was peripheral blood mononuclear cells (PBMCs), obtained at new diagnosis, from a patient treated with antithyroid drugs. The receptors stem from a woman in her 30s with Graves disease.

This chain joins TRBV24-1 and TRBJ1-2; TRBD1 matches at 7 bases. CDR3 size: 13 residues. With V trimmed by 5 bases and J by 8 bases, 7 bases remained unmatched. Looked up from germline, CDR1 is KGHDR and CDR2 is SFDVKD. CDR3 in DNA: TGTGCCACCAGTGCCACAGGGGATGGAGGCTACACCTTC. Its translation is CATSATGDGGYTF.

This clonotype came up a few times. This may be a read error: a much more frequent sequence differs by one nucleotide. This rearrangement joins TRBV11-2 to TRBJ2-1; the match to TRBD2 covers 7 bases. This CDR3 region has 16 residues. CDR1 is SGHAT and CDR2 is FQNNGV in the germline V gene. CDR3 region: CASSLSFRGVDNEQLF. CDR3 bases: TGTGCCAGCAGCTTATCCTTCCGGGGGGTAGACAATGAGCAGCTCTTC.

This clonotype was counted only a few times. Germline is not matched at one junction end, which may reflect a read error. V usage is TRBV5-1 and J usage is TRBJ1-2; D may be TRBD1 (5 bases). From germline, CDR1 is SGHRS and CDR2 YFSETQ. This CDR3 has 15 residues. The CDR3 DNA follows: TGCGCCAGCAGCCGTGAGTCAGGGATCGGCTATGGCCACACCTTC. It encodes CASSRESGIGYGHTF.

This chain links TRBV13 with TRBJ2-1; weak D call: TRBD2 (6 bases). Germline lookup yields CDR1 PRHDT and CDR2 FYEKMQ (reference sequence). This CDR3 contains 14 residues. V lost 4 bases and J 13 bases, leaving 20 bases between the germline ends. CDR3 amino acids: CASSYLTGESGQFF. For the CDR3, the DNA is TGTGCCAGCAGCTACCTCACGGGGGAAAGTGGCCAGTTCTTC.

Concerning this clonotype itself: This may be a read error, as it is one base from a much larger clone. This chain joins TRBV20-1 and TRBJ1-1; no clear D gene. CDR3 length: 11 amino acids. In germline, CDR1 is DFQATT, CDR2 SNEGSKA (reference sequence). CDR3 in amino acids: CSARENTEASF. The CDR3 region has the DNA TGCAGTGCTAGAGAGAACACTGAAGCTTCCTTT.

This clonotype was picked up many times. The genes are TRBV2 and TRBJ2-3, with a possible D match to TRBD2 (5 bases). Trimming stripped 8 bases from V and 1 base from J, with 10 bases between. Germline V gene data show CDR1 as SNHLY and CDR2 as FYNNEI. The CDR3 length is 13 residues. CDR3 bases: TGTGCCAGCCCCCGAGGGCGCACAGATACGCAGTATTTT. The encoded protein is CASPRGRTDTQYF.

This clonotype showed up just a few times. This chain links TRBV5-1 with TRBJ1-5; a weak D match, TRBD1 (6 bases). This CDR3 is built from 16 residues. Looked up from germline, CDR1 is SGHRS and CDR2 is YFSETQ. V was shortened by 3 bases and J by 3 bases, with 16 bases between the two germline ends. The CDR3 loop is CASSYSPAGDNQPQHF. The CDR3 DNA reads TGCGCCAGCAGCTATTCCCCTGCAGGGGACAATCAGCCCCAGCATTTT.

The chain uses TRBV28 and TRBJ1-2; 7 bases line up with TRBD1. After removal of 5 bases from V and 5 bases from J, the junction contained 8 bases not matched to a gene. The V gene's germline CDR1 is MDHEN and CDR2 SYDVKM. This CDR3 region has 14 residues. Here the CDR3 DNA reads TGTGCCAGCAGTCCGTGGCGACAGGGTTATGGCTACACCTTC. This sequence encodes CASSPWRQGYGYTF.

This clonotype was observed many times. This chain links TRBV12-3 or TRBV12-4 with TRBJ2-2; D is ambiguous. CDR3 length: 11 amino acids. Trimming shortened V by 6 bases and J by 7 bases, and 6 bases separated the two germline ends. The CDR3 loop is CASSSNGELFF. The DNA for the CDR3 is TGTGCCAGCAGCTCGAACGGGGAGCTGTTTTTT.

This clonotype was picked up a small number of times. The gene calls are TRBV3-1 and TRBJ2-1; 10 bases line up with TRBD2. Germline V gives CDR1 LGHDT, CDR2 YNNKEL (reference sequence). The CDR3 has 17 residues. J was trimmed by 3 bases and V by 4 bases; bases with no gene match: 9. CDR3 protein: CASSPKEGLAVYNEQFF. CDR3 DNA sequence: TGTGCCAGCAGCCCTAAAGAAGGACTAGCGGTCTACAATGAGCAGTTCTTC.

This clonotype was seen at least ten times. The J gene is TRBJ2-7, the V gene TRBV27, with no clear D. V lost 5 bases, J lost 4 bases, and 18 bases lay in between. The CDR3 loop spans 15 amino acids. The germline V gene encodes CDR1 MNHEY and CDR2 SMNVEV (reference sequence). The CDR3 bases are TGTGCCAGCAGTGCCTCGATCCCCATGGTGTACGAGCAGTACTTC. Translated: CASSASIPMVYEQYF.

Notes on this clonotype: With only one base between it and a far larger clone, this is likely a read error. As DNA, the CDR3 is TGTGCCAGCAGTTACCCCCCCAGACAGGGAGGGGAGACCCAGTACTTC. Amino acid sequence: CASSYPPRQGGETQYF. The chain recombines TRBV12-3 or TRBV12-4 with TRBJ2-1; either TRBD1 or TRBD2 may fit D (7 bases each). The better agreement between TRBJ2-5 and the DNA end casts doubt on the J call. This CDR3 comprises 16 residues.

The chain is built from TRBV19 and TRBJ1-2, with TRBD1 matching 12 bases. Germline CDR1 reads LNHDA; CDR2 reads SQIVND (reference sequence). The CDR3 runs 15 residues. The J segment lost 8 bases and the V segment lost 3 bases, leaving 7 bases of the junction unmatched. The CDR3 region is CASSIRDRGRYGYTF. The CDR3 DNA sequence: TGTGCCAGTAGTATCCGGGACAGGGGGCGGTACGGCTACACCTTC. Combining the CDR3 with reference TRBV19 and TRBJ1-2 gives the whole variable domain DGGITQSPKYLFRKEGQNVTLSCEQNLNHDAMYWYRQDPGQGLRLIYYSQIVNDFQKGDIAEGYSVSREKKESFPLTVTSAQKNPTAFYLCASSIRDRGRYGYTFGSGTRLTVV.

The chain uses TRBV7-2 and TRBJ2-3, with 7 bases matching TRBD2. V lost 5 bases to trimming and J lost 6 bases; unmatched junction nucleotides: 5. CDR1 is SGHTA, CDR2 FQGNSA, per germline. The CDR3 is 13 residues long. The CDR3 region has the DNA TGTGCCAGCAGCCGTGGGGGGGGGGATACGCAGTATTTT. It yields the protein CASSRGGGDTQYF.

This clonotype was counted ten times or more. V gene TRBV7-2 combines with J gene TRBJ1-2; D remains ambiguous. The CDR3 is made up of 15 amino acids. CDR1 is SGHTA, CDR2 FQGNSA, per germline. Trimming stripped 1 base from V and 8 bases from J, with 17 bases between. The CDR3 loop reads CASSLGEPIGRGYTF. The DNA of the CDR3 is TGTGCCAGCAGCTTAGGCGAGCCCATCGGTCGGGGCTACACCTTC.

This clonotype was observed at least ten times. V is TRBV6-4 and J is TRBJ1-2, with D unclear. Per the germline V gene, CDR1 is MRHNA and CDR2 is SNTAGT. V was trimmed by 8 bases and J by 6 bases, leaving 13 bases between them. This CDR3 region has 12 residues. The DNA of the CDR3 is TGTGCCAGCTCGGCAGGAATGAATGGCTACACCTTC. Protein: CASSAGMNGYTF.

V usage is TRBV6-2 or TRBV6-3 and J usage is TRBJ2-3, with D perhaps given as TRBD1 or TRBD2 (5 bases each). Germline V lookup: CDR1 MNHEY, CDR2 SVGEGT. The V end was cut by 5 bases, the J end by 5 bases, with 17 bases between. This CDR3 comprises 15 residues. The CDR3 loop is CASSSRDRLIDTQYF. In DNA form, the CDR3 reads TGTGCCAGCAGTAGCCGGGACCGCCTGATAGATACGCAGTATTTT.

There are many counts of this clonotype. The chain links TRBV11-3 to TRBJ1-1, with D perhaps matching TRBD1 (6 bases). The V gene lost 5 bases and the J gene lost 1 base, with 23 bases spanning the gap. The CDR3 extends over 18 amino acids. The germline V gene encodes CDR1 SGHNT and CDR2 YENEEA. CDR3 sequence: CASSPMPGHTPPNTEAFF. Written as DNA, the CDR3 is TGTGCCAGCAGCCCCATGCCGGGACACACTCCTCCGAACACTGAAGCTTTCTTT.

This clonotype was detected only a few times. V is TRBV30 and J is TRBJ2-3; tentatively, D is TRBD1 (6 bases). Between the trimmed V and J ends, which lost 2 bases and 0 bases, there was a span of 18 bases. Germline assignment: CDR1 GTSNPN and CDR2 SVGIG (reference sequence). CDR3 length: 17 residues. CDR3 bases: TGTGCCTGGAGTCCTGCAGGGGCGGTTATTAGCACAGATACGCAGTATTTT. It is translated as CAWSPAGAVISTDTQYF.

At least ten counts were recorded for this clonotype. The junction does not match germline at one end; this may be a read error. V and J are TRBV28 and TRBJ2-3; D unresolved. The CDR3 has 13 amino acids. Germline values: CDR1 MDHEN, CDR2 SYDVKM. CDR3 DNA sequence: TGTGCCAGGCCGAGGTCGAGCACAAATACGCAGTATTTT. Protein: CARPRSSTNTQYF. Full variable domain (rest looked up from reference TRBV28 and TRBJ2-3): DVKVTQSSRYLVKRTGEKVFLECVQDMDHENMFWYRQDPGLGLRLIYFSYDVKMKEKGDIPEGYSVSREKKERFSLILESASTNQTSMYLCARPRSSTNTQYFGPGTRLTVL.

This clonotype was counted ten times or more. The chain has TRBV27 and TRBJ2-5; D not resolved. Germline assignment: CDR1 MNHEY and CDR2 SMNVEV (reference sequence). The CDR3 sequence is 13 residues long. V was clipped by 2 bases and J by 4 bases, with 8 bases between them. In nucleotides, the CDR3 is TGTGCCAGCAGTTTAGAGGTCGGAGAGACCCAGTACTTC. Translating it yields CASSLEVGETQYF.

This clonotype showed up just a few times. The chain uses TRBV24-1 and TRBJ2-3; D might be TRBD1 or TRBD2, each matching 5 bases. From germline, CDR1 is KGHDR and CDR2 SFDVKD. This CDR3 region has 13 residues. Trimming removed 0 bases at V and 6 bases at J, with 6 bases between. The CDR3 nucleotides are TGTGCCACCAGTGATTTGGGGGACGATACGCAGTATTTT. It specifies CATSDLGDDTQYF.

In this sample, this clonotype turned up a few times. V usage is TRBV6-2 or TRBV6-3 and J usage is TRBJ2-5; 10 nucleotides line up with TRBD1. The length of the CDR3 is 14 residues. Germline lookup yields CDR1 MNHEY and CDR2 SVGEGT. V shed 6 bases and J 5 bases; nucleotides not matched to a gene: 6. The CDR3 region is CASRLDRGLETQYF. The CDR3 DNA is TGTGCCAGCAGATTAGACAGGGGGCTGGAGACCCAGTACTTC.

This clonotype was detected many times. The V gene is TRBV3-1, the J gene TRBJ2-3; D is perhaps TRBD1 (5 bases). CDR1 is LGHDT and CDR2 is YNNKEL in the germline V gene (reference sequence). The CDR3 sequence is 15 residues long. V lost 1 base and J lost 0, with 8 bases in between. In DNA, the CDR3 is TGTGCCAGCAGCCAAGTGGACATTAGCACAGATACGCAGTATTTT. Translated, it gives CASSQVDISTDTQYF.

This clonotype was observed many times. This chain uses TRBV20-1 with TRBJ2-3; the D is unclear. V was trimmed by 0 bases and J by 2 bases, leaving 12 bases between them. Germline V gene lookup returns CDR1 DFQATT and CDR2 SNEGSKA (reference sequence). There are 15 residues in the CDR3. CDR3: CSARDGQRPTDTQYF. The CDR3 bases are TGCAGTGCTAGAGACGGGCAACGCCCCACAGATACGCAGTATTTT.

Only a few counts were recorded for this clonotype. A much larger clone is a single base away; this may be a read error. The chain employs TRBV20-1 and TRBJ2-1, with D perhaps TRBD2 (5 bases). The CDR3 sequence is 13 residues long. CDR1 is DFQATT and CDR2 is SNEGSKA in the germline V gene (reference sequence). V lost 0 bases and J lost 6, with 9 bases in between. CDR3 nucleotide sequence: TGCAGTGCTAGAGATTTAGGGAGCAATGAGCAGTTCTTC. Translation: CSARDLGSNEQFF.

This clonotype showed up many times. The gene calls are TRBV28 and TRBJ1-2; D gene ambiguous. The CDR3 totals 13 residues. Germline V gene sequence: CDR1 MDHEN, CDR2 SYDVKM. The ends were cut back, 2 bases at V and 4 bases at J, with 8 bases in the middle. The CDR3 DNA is TGTGCCAGCAGTTTACTCGGAGTCTATGGCTACACCTTC. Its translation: CASSLLGVYGYTF.

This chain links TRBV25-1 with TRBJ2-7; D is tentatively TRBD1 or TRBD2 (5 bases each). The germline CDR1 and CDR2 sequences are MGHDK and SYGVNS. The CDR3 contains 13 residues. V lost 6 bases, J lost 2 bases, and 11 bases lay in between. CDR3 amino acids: CASSGAGAYEQYF. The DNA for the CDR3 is TGTGCCAGCAGCGGGGCCGGGGCCTACGAGCAGTACTTC.